This T cell receptor (beta chain) was obtained from a study of blood T cells in healthy people across ages. Study-level findings and limits: Observed TCR beta diversity showed a strong correlation with the percentage of naive T cells as measured by flow cytometry. PBMCs went unsorted, and a conclusive naive versus antigen-experienced comparison was therefore prevented.

Germline assignment: CDR1 MDHEN and CDR2 SYDVKM. The CDR3 totals 16 residues. As concerns this clonotype: Its antigen remains unidentified. A junction end diverges from the germline sequence, so it may reflect a read error.

The authors ran a second PCR of roughly 6 to 12 cycles using a sample-barcoded 5' primer and a J-beta primer mix. TCRdb independently ran MiXCR on the 5' RACE reads; one entry per CDR3 protein. This table holds around 710,000 distinct CDR3 sequences, more than 40% found once. Those donating, healthy Caucasian individuals from Russia, were aged about 6 to 100. Isolation recovered at least 6 million PBMCs from every sample. This TCR was recovered from an older woman in good health. The J gene is TRBJ2-1, the V gene TRBV28; possible D gene TRBD1, 5 bases. The sequenced material came from blood. CDR3 bases: TGTGCCGGCAGCTATCATCAGGGTAGGTCCTACAATGAGCAGTTCTTC. Translating it yields CAGSYHQGRSYNEQFF.